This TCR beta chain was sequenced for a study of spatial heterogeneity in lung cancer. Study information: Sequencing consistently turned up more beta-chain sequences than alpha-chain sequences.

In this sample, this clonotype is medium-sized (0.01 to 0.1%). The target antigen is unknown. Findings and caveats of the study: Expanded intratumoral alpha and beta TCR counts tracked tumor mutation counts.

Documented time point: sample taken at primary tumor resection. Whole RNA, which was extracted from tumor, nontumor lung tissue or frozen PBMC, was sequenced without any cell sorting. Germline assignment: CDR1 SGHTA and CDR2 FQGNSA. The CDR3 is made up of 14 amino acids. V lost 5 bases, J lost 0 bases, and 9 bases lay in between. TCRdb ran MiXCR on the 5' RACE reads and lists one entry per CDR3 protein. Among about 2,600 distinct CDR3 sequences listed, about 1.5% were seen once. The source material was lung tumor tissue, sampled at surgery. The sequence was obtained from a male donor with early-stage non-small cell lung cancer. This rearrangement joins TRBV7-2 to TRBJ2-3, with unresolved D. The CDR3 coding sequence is TGTGCCAGCAGCCCCACAACTAGCACAGATACGCAGTATTTT. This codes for CASSPTTSTDTQYF.